The entry below describes one T cell receptor beta chain. Antigen specificity is unknown. The data derive from a study of T cell repertoires in cytomegalovirus infection. Whole-study context: Newly reported HLA-C-restricted and thoroughly characterized HLA-B-restricted CMV epitopes were employed. Public TCR beta signatures provided an indication of both CMV infection and a matching HLA type. Study findings and constraints: Clonotype analysis showed dominance of the ex vivo response by HLA-C-restricted CMV-specific TCR beta clonotypes.

MiXCR, applied by TCRdb to the reads, yields one record per CDR3 protein. The sample shows hundreds of thousands of distinct CDR3 sequences, roughly a third of them seen only once. The V end lost 7 bases, the J end lost 7 bases, and 11 bases lay between the germline ends. The germline V gene encodes CDR1 MNHNY and CDR2 SVGAGI (reference sequence). The length of the CDR3 is 12 residues. This material consisted of cultured PBMCs, taken from culture after CMV antigen stimulation. This chain connects TRBV6-6 to TRBJ1-5; tentatively, D is TRBD1 (6 bases). The receptor was isolated from a human donor in good health (CMV status not recorded). Some clones in this sample may be carry-over from other donors' samples. CDR3 in DNA: TGTGCCAGCAAGTCAGGGGACCAGCCCCAGCATTTT. Its protein is CASKSGDQPQHF.